This T cell receptor (beta chain) was captured in a study of blood T cell repertoires in COVID-19. Overall study context: From the United States, Italy and Spain came samples of acute and convalescent COVID-19. From T cells, B-cell-depleted T cells, or PBMCs came the material, which was cDNA or gDNA.

CDR1 MNHEY and CDR2 SMNVEV come from the germline V gene (reference sequence). Trimming cost V 9 bases and J 1 base, with 16 bases left between them. The CDR3 totals 15 residues. As originally analysed: Estimates of nucleated cell counts were drawn from the amplification of reference gene primers. This table comes from immunoSEQ multiplex PCR, and its TCRdb copy is limited to in-frame clones, with some not included. V and J calls and clone size are given by that table; D and trimming were obtained from the DNA. Of about 42,000 clones in the sample, 60% to 85% are singletons; the top ten hold under 9.5%.

The receptor comes from a man aged 65-85 years with active or convalescent COVID-19. Sequenced: peripheral blood. V usage is TRBV27 and J usage is TRBJ2-1; tentatively, D is TRBD2 (5 bases). The CDR3 DNA reads TGTGCCAGTGCCTCCATAGCGCTTTCCTACAATGAGCAGTTCTTC. This sequence encodes CASASIALSYNEQFF.